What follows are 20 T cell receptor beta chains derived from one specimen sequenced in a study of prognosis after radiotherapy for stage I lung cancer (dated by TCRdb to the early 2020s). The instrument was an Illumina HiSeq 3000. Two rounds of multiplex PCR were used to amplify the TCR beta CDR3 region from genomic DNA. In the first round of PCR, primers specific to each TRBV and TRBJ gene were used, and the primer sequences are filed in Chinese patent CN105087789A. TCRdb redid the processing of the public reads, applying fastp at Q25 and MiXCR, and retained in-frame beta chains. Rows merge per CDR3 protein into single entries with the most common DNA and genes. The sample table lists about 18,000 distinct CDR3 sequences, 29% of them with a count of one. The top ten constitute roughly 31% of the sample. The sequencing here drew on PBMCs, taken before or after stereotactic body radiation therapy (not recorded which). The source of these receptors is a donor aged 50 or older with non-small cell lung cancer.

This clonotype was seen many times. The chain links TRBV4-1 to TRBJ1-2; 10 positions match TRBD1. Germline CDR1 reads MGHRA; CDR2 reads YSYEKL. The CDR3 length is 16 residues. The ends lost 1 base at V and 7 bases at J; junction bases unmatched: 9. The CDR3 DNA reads TGCGCCAGCAGCCAAGGTTCGACAGGGGGCCTGAGTGGCTACACCTTC. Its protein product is CASSQGSTGGLSGYTF.

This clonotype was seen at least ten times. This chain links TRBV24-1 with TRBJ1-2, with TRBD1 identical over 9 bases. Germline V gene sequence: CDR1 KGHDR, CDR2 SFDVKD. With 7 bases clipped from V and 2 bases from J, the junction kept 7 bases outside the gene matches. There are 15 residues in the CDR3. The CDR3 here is CATSEIGQGNYGYTF. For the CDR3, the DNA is TGTGCCACCAGCGAAATAGGACAGGGGAACTATGGCTACACCTTC.

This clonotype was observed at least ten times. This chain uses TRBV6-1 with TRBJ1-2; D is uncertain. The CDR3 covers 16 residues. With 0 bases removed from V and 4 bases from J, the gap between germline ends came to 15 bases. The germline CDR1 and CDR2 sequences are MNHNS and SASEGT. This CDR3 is CASSEATRSGAYGYTF. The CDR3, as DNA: TGTGCCAGCAGTGAAGCGACGAGAAGCGGTGCCTATGGCTACACCTTC.

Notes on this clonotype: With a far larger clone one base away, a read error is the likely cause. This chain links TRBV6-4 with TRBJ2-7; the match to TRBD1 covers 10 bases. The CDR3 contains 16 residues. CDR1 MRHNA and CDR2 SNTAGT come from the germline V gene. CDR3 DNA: TGTGCCAGCAGTGAAGCAATGGGACAGGGGTCCTACCAGCAGTACTTC. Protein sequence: CASSEAMGQGSYQQYF.

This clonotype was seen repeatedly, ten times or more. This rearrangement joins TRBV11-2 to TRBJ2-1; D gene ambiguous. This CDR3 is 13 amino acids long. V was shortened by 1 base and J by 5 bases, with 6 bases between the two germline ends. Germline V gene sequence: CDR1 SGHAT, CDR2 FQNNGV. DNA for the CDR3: TGTGCCAGCAGCTTAGGTTTTAACAATGAGCAGTTCTTC. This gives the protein CASSLGFNNEQFF.

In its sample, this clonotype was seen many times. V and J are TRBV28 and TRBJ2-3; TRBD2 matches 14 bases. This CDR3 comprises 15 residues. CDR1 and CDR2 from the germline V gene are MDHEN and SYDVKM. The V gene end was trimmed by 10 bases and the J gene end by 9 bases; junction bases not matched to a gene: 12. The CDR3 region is CAIAEGLAGVETQYF. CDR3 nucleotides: TGTGCCATTGCCGAGGGACTAGCGGGAGTGGAGACGCAGTATTTT.

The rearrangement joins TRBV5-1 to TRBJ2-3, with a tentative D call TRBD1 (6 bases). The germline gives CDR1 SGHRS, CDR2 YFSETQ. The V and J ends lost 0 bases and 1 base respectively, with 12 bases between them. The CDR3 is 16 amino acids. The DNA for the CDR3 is TGCGCCAGCAGCTTGGGACAGGTAGCACGCACAGATACGCAGTATTTT. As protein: CASSLGQVARTDTQYF.

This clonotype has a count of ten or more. CDR3 in amino acids: CSARQTSNEKLFF. The CDR3, as DNA: TGCAGTGCTAGACAGACGTCTAATGAAAAACTGTTTTTT. The chain carries TRBV20-1 and TRBJ1-4; D unclear. The CDR3 length is 13 residues. CDR1 DFQATT and CDR2 SNEGSKA come from the germline V gene (reference sequence). The ends were cut back, 2 bases at V and 3 bases at J, with 7 bases in the middle.

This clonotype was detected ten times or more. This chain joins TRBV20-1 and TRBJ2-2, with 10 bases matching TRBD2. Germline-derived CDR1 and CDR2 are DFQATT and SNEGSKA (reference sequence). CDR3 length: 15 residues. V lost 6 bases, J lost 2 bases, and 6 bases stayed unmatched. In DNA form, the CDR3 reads TGCAGTGCCCCCCTAGCGGGAGATAACACCGGGGAGCTGTTTTTT. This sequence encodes CSAPLAGDNTGELFF.

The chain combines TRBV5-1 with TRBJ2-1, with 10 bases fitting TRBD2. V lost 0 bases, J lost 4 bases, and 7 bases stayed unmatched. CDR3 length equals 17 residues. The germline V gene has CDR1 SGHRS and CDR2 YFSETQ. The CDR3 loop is CASSLAASGSRYNEQFF. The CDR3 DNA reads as TGCGCCAGCAGCTTGGCAGCTAGCGGGAGCCGATACAATGAGCAGTTCTTC.

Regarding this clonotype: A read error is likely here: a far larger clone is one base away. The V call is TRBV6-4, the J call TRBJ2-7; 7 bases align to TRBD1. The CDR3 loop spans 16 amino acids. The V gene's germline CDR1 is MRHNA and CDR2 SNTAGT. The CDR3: CASSYSGTATAYEQYF. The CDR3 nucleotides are TGTGCCAGCAGTTACTCTGGGACAGCGACTGCCTACGAGCAGTACTTC.

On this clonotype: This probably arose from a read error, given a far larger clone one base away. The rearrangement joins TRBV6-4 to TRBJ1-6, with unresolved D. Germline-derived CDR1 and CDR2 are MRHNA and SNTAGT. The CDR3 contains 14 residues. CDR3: CASSDTHTYSPPHF. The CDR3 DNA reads TGTGCCAGCAGTGATACCCACACCTATTCACCCCCCCACTTT.

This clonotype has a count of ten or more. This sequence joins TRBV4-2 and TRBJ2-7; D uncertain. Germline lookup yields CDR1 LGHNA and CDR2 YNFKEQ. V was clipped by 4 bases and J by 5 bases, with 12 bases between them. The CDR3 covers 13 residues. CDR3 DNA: TGTGCCAGCAGCCCCCGAATTCACGACGAGCAGTACTTC. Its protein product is CASSPRIHDEQYF.

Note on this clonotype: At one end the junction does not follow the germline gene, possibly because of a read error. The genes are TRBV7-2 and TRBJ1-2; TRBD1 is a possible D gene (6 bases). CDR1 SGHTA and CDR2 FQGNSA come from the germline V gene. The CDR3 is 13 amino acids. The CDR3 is CVSNSKQGYGYTF. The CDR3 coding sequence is TGTGTCAGCAATTCCAAGCAGGGGTACGGCTACACCTTC.

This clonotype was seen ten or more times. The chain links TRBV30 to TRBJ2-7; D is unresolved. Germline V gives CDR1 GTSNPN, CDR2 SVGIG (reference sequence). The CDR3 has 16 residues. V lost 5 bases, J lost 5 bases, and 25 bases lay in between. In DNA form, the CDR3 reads TGTGCCTGGTCAAGTTGGCCACAAAATCCCGAGGACGAGCAGTACTTC. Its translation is CAWSSWPQNPEDEQYF. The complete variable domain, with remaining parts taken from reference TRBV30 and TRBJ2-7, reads SQTIHQWPATLVQPVGSPLSLECTVEGTSNPNLYWYRQAAGRGLQLLFYSVGIGQISSEVPQNLSASRPQDRQFILSSKKLLLSDSGFYLCAWSSWPQNPEDEQYFGPGTRLTVT.

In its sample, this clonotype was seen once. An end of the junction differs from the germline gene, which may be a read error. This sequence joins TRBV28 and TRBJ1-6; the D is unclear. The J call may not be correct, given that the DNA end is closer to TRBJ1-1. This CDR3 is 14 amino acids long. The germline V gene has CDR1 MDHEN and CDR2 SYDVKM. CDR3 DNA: TGCGCCAGCAGTCCGTCCCAGGTGATCACTGAAGCTTTCTTT. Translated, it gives CASSPSQVITEAFF.

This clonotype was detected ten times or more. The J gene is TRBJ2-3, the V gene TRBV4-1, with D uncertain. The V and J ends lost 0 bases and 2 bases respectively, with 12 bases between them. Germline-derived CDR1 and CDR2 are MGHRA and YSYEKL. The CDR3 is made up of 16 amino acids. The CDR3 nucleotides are TGCGCCAGCAGCCAAGATCAGAGTGGCGACACAGATACGCAGTATTTT. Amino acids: CASSQDQSGDTDTQYF.

This CDR3 is CASIPRLAGGKYNEQFF. CDR3 DNA sequence: TGTGCCAGCATTCCTAGACTAGCGGGAGGTAAATACAATGAGCAGTTCTTC. This chain connects TRBV6-1 to TRBJ2-1, with 13 positions matching TRBD2. The germline V gene encodes CDR1 MNHNS and CDR2 SASEGT. V lost 7 bases to trimming and J lost 4 bases; unmatched junction nucleotides: 10. This CDR3 contains 17 residues.

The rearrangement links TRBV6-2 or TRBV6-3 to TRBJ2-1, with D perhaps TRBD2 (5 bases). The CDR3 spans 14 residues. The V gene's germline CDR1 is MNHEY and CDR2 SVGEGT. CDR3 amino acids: CVTWFGISYNEQFF. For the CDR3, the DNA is TGTGTCACCTGGTTCGGGATCTCCTACAATGAGCAGTTCTTC.

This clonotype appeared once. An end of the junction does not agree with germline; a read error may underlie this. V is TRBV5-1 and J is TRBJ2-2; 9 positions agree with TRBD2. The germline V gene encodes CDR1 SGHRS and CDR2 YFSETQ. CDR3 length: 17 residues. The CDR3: CASTLTGQGLAAGEPFF. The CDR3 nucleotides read TGCGCCAGCACCCTGACCGGGCAGGGACTAGCCGCCGGGGAGCCGTTTTTT.